This record covers a single T cell receptor beta chain. Only in-frame clones appear in the TCRdb table, and some are missing; sequencing was by immunoSEQ multiplex PCR. The table has about 190,000 clones, around 93% seen once. This record belongs to a study of control samples from healthy donors and cancer patients. Germline V lookup: CDR1 MGHDK, CDR2 SYGVNS. V was pared by 7 bases and J by 4 bases, with 22 bases between. This CDR3 contains 17 residues. This clonotype was sampled from a man aged 18 to 29 in good health. The chain uses TRBV25-1 and TRBJ1-4, with D possibly matching TRBD1 (5 bases). Sequencing was carried out using blood. CDR3 sequence reads: CASTEPQPGLNNEKLFF. The DNA of the CDR3 is TGTGCCAGCACCGAGCCCCAACCGGGACTGAATAATGAAAAACTGTTTTTT.